The clone carrying this TCR beta chain came up a few times. Its antigen is as yet unknown. The data belong to a study of cytomegalovirus exposure and HLA in healthy donors. In the study overall: The use of the same platform for the approximately 110 validation repertoires and the roughly 730 first-cohort repertoires was reported by a later analysis. Overall study findings and caveats: The dataset shows that most TCR sequences were rare, while some public TCRs occurred in many donors. Cytomegalovirus-associated TCR beta chains were listed, numbering some 170.

Using immunoSEQ multiplex PCR, the repertoire was profiled, and TCRdb retains in-frame clones only, with some absent. The sample has approximately 280,000 clones, roughly 85% seen once. This TCR derives from a woman under 30 in good health and CMV-seronegative. Specimen: PBMCs.

DNA for the CDR3: TGCAGTGTTAGCAATTCCTACGAGCAGTACTTC. The encoded protein is CSVSNSYEQYF. The V and J genes are TRBV20-1 and TRBJ2-7; D uncertain. This CDR3 is 11 amino acids long. Germline CDR1 reads DFQATT; CDR2 reads SNEGSKA (reference sequence). Trimming shortened V by 7 bases and J by 1 base, and 8 bases separated the two germline ends.